This T cell receptor beta chain was obtained from a study of blood T cells in healthy people across ages. Study results and caveats: It was held that diversity estimates obtained from one million T cells represented underestimates. TCR beta diversity, measured per million T cells, fell in a roughly linear way with age.

Concerning this clonotype: Its specificity is not known. One base away lies a much larger clone, so this may be a sequencing read error.

The authors ran a second PCR of roughly 7 to 11 cycles using a sample-barcoded 5' primer and a J-beta primer mix. Samples each returned at least 2.5 million CDR3-containing paired-end reads. TCRdb passed the 5' RACE reads through MiXCR, listing each CDR3 protein once. In the table there are 2 million or so distinct CDR3 sequences, about 50% of which are singletons. Sample: blood. This clonotype was obtained from a woman aged 40 to 55 in good health.

In DNA, the CDR3 is TGCAGCGTTTCTGGAAGCTCCTACGAGCAGTTCTTC. As protein: CSVSGSSYEQFF. The chain employs TRBV29-1 and TRBJ2-1, with D hard to call. This CDR3 is 12 amino acids long. The V end was cut by 5 bases, the J end by 10 bases, with 15 bases between. Germline-derived CDR1 and CDR2 are SQVTM and ANQGSEA.